This passage covers 7 T cell receptor beta chains from one sample sequenced in a study of T-cell reconstitution after alpha-beta-depleted transplantation in children. Unique molecular identifiers tagged the TCRbeta library. TCRdb re-called the PCR reads through MiXCR, storing one row per CDR3 protein. Of over 550,000 distinct CDR3 sequences detected, about 10% appear once; the ten largest clones hold roughly 4%. The sample here was PBMCs from the stem cell graft donor, taken from the stem cell graft. All receptors come from a human donor who donated a stem cell graft to a child with acute myeloid leukemia.

This chain joins TRBV29-1 and TRBJ2-1; TRBD2 is a possible D gene (7 bases). The CDR3 runs 16 residues. Trimming removed 1 base from V and 1 base from J, with 14 bases in between. The germline gives CDR1 SQVTM, CDR2 ANQGSEA. The CDR3 here is CSVEGGGGRSYNEQFF. CDR3 nucleotides: TGCAGCGTTGAAGGGGGAGGGGGTCGGTCCTACAATGAGCAGTTCTTC.

This clonotype was picked up a small number of times. CDR3 nucleotides: TGTGCCAGCAGTTTCGCTCCGAACACTGAAGCTTTCTTT. Protein sequence: CASSFAPNTEAFF. This sequence joins TRBV12-3 or TRBV12-4 and TRBJ1-1; no definite D call. Trimming took 3 bases from V and 1 from J, leaving 6 bases between them. This CDR3 has 13 residues.

In this sample, this clonotype turned up many times. The rearrangement joins TRBV7-8 to TRBJ2-7; a weak D match, TRBD2 (6 bases). V lost 3 bases to trimming and J lost 0 bases, with 9 bases between them. CDR3 length: 14 amino acids. Germline CDR1 SGHVS, CDR2 FQNEAQ. The CDR3 spells CASSFAGTSYEQYF. The DNA of the CDR3 is TGTGCCAGCAGCTTCGCGGGGACCTCCTACGAGCAGTACTTC.

This clonotype showed up just a few times. The chain couples TRBV30 to TRBJ2-3; D perhaps matches TRBD1 (7 bases). CDR1 and CDR2 (germline): GTSNPN, SVGIG (reference sequence). V lost 2 bases and J lost 0, with 15 bases in between. There are 16 residues in the CDR3. The CDR3 is CAWSQGGSPSTDTQYF. The CDR3 DNA follows: TGTGCCTGGAGTCAGGGGGGCAGCCCTAGCACAGATACGCAGTATTTT.

This clonotype was seen only a few times. The chain joins TRBV20-1 to TRBJ1-6; 9 bases agree with TRBD1. The CDR3 length is 14 residues. The junction had 6 bases not matched to a gene; V was cut back by 5 bases and J by 7 bases. CDR1 and CDR2 (germline): DFQATT, SNEGSKA (reference sequence). Written as DNA, the CDR3 is TGCAGTGCTCAACAGGGGGCTCTCAATTCACCCCTCCACTTT. It codes for CSAQQGALNSPLHF.

This clonotype appeared many times. The chain couples TRBV25-1 to TRBJ2-1; TRBD1 aligns across 10 bases. Germline loops: CDR1 MGHDK, CDR2 SYGVNS. V lost 3 bases to trimming and J lost 8 bases; unmatched junction nucleotides: 4. This CDR3 region has 14 residues. The CDR3 protein is CASSEGQGFDEQFF. The DNA for the CDR3 is TGTGCCAGCAGTGAGGGACAGGGGTTTGATGAGCAGTTCTTC.

Note on this clonotype: As the CDR3 is not closed by the conserved phenylalanine or tryptophan, this likely results from a read error. V and J are TRBV6-5 and TRBJ2-7; TRBD2 aligns across 16 bases. CDR3 length: 16 residues. V shed 2 bases, J shed 6 bases, and the junction held 4 bases outside the gene matches. The germline gives CDR1 MNHEY, CDR2 SVGAGI. The CDR3 DNA is TGTGCCAGCAGTTACAGAGGGACTAGCGGGAGGGCCGAGCAGTACTAC. It is translated as CASSYRGTSGRAEQYY.